This TCR beta chain was found in a study of T-cell memory formation after mild COVID-19. The table lists this clonotype with a few counts. V was shortened by 0 bases and J by 5 bases, with 14 bases between the two germline ends. Germline values: CDR1 ENHRY, CDR2 SYGVKD. The CDR3 extends over 16 amino acids. One entry per CDR3 protein results from TCRdb running MiXCR on the 5' RACE reads. The sample lists some 210,000 distinct CDR3 sequences; 10% were seen once. This sequence was found in a man younger than 30 who had mild COVID-19 (a few samples of this study predate the infection). Cell type and time point are not known. The chain links TRBV10-3 to TRBJ1-5; TRBD1 might be the D (6 bases). Input material: PBMCs or a T cell subset sorted from them (not recorded which). Here the CDR3 reads CAISESSGTLHQPQHF. In DNA form, the CDR3 reads TGTGCCATCAGTGAGTCATCCGGGACACTACATCAGCCCCAGCATTTT.